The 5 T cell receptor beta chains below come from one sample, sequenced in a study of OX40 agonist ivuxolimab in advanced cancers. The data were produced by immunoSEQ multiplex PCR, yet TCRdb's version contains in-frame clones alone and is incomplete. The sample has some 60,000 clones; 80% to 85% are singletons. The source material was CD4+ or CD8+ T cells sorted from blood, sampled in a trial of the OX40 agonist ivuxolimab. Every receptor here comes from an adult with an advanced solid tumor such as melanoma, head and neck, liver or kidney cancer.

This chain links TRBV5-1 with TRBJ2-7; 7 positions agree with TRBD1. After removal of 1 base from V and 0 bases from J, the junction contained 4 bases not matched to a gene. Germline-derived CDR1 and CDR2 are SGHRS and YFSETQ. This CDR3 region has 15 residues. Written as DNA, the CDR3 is TGCGCCAGCAGCTTGAATCCAGGGGGCTCCTACGAGCAGTACTTC. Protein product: CASSLNPGGSYEQYF.

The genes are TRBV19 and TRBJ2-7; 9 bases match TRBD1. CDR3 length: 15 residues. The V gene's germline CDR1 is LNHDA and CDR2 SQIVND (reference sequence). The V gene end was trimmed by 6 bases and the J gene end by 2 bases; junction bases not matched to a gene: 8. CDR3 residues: CASRGFGTGTYEQYF. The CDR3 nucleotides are TGTGCCAGTAGGGGATTTGGGACAGGGACCTACGAGCAGTACTTC.

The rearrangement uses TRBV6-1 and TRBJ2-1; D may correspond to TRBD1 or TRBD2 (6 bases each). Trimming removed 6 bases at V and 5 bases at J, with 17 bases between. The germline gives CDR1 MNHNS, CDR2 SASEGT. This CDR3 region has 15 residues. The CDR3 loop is CASSLPRGLDNEQFF. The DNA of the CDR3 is TGTGCCAGCAGCCTACCACGGGGGCTTGACAATGAGCAGTTCTTC.

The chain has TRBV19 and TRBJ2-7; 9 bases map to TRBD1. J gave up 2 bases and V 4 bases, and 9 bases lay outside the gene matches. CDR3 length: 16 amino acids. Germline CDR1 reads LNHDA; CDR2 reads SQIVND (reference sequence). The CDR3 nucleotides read TGTGCCAGTAGTAGAGGGCGGACAGGGGCGCCCTACGAGCAGTACTTC. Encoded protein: CASSRGRTGAPYEQYF.

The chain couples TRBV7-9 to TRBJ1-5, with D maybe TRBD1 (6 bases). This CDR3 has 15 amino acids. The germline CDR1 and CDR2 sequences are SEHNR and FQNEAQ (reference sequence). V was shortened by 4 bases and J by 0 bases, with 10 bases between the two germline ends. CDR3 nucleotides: TGTGCCAGCAGCTGGGGGGCAGATAGCAATCAGCCCCAGCATTTT. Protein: CASSWGADSNQPQHF.